This TCR beta chain is from a study of blood T cell repertoires in COVID-19. Study overall: Samples representing acute and convalescent COVID-19 were sourced from the United States, Italy and Spain.

The protocol was immunoSEQ multiplex PCR, while the TCRdb copy is restricted to in-frame clones and leaves out a portion. Of tens of thousands of clones listed, about four fifths are singletons. The V segment lost 5 bases and the J segment 3 bases; nucleotides outside the gene matches: 3. The CDR3 has 15 residues. CDR1 and CDR2 (germline): MNHEY, SVGEGT. The chain carries TRBV6-2 or TRBV6-3 and TRBJ2-3; TRBD2 aligns across 12 bases. Material: peripheral blood. The sequence was obtained from a human donor in a cohort sampled during active COVID-19. CDR3 amino acids: CASSTTSGRTDTQYF. The DNA of the CDR3 is TGTGCCAGCAGTACCACTAGCGGGAGGACAGATACGCAGTATTTT.